The 19 T cell receptor beta chains in this list originate from one sample, sequenced in a study of cytomegalovirus exposure and HLA in healthy donors. It was with 60 Vbeta and 13 Jbeta primers that the PCR ran. This table comes from immunoSEQ multiplex PCR, and its TCRdb copy is limited to in-frame clones, with some not included. Here the sample table reports just over 80,000 clones. The sequenced sample was PBMCs. All receptors come from a woman in her twenties or thirties in good health and CMV-seronegative.

The chain links TRBV2 to TRBJ2-7; 8 bases align to TRBD2. The V and J ends lost 10 bases and 0 bases, in that order; junction bases with no gene match: 5. The CDR3 runs 13 residues. Germline CDR1 is SNHLY and CDR2 is FYNNEI. This chain's CDR3 is CATSGTSSYEQYF. CDR3 nucleotide sequence: TGTGCCACATCCGGGACTAGCTCCTACGAGCAGTACTTC.

The CDR3 protein is CASSRTGAPPGAFF. CDR3 nucleotide sequence: TGTGCCAGCAGCAGGACAGGGGCCCCACCTGGGGCTTTCTTT. The chain joins TRBV28 to TRBJ1-1, with 9 nucleotides matching TRBD1. This CDR3 has 14 amino acids. The germline gives CDR1 MDHEN, CDR2 SYDVKM. The V segment lost 6 bases and the J segment 11 bases; nucleotides outside the gene matches: 13.

Written as DNA, the CDR3 is TGCGCCAGCAGCTTCGACTCCGCCTTGGGTACGCAGTATTTT. This translates into CASSFDSALGTQYF. The chain employs TRBV5-1 and TRBJ2-3; D uncertain. Trimming removed 2 bases from V and 8 bases from J, with 15 bases in between. Germline lookup yields CDR1 SGHRS and CDR2 YFSETQ. This CDR3 spans 14 amino acids. The complete variable domain, with remaining parts taken from reference TRBV5-1 and TRBJ2-3, reads KAGVTQTPRYLIKTRGQQVTLSCSPISGHRSVSWYQQTPGQGLQFLFEYFSETQRNKGNFPGRFSGRQFSNSRSEMNVSTLELGDSALYLCASSFDSALGTQYFGPGTRLTVL.

The chain links TRBV29-1 to TRBJ2-1; 7 bases agree with TRBD1. Germline values: CDR1 SQVTM, CDR2 ANQGSEA. Trimming at V came to 7 bases and at J to 10 bases, leaving 10 bases not matched to a gene. CDR3 length: 12 amino acids. The CDR3 nucleotides are TGCAGCGGCGCCTCACAGGGGCTGGAGCAGTTCTTC. This gives the protein CSGASQGLEQFF.

The chain has TRBV5-1 and TRBJ2-3; 7 nucleotides line up with TRBD2. V shed 4 bases, J shed 3 bases, and the junction held 8 bases outside the gene matches. The CDR3 has 15 residues. CDR1 is SGHRS and CDR2 is YFSETQ in the germline V gene. The CDR3, as DNA: TGCGCCAGCAGCGATAGCGGGTCCCCGACAGATACGCAGTATTTT. This translates into CASSDSGSPTDTQYF.

The CDR3 loop is CASSLQTSYNEQFF. The DNA for the CDR3 is TGTGCCAGCAGCTTGCAGACTTCCTACAATGAGCAGTTCTTC. V gene TRBV5-4 combines with J gene TRBJ2-1; D unresolved. This CDR3 is 14 amino acids long. Germline V gene data show CDR1 as SGHNT and CDR2 as YYREEE (reference sequence). V lost 1 base and J 1 base, leaving 6 bases between the germline ends. Full variable domain (rest looked up from reference TRBV5-4 and TRBJ2-1): ETGVTQSPTHLIKTRGQQVTLRCSSQSGHNTVSWYQQALGQGPQFIFQYYREEENGRGNFPPRFSGLQFPNYSSELNVNALELDDSALYLCASSLQTSYNEQFFGPGTRLTVL.

The CDR3 DNA follows: TGTGCCAGCAGTTTCACAGGGAACACTGAAGCTTTCTTT. It translates to CASSFTGNTEAFF. The chain carries TRBV27 and TRBJ1-1; tentative D call: TRBD1 (5 bases). The CDR3 extends over 13 amino acids. The germline CDR1 and CDR2 sequences are MNHEY and SMNVEV (reference sequence). With 3 bases removed from V and 1 base from J, the gap between germline ends came to 6 bases.

V and J are TRBV5-4 and TRBJ1-2; 9 bases map to TRBD1. From germline, CDR1 is SGHNT and CDR2 YYREEE (reference sequence). The trim removed 2 bases at V and 7 bases at J, leaving 6 bases unmatched. The CDR3 is made up of 14 amino acids. CDR3 region: CASSFGQGHGGYTF. The DNA for the CDR3 is TGTGCCAGCAGCTTCGGACAGGGGCATGGTGGCTACACCTTC.

The chain carries TRBV6-1 and TRBJ1-5; D is ambiguous. This CDR3 is 14 amino acids long. The ends were cut back, 3 bases at V and 9 bases at J, with 15 bases in the middle. The V gene's germline CDR1 is MNHNS and CDR2 SASEGT. The CDR3 loop is CASSDATLEGPQHF. The CDR3 nucleotides read TGTGCCAGCAGTGATGCCACCCTCGAGGGGCCCCAGCATTTT.

This rearrangement joins TRBV15 to TRBJ2-1; D is uncertain. Per germline, CDR1 LNHNV and CDR2 YYDKDF (reference sequence). Deletions cut 1 base from V and 7 bases from J, with 11 bases between. The CDR3 loop spans 14 amino acids. CDR3 bases: TGTGCCACCAGCAGAGCAGACACCCCGAATGAGCAGTTCTTC. Protein sequence: CATSRADTPNEQFF.

This sequence joins TRBV5-1 and TRBJ1-2; perhaps TRBD1 as D (5 bases). CDR3 length equals 12 residues. CDR1 and CDR2 from the germline V gene are SGHRS and YFSETQ. V lost 2 bases, J lost 6 bases, and 8 bases lay in between. CDR3 protein: CASSFGGDGYTF. The CDR3 region has the DNA TGCGCCAGCAGCTTCGGGGGAGATGGCTACACCTTC. The variable domain in full, with the rest retrieved from reference TRBV5-1 and TRBJ1-2, is KAGVTQTPRYLIKTRGQQVTLSCSPISGHRSVSWYQQTPGQGLQFLFEYFSETQRNKGNFPGRFSGRQFSNSRSEMNVSTLELGDSALYLCASSFGGDGYTFGSGTRLTVV.

The chain carries TRBV7-9 and TRBJ1-2, with D possibly TRBD1 on 6 matching bases. CDR1 is SEHNR, CDR2 FQNEAQ, per germline (reference sequence). The CDR3 is 15 amino acids. Trimming cost V 3 bases and J 0 bases, with 11 bases left between them. The DNA of the CDR3 is TGTGCCAGCAGCTTCGGCAGGGGCCCTAACTATGGCTACACCTTC. This translates into CASSFGRGPNYGYTF. Combining the CDR3 with reference TRBV7-9 and TRBJ1-2 gives the whole variable domain DTGVSQNPRHKITKRGQNVTFRCDPISEHNRLYWYRQTLGQGPEFLTYFQNEAQLEKSRLLSDRFSAERPKGSFSTLEIQRTEQGDSAMYLCASSFGRGPNYGYTFGSGTRLTVV.

The chain couples TRBV18 to TRBJ2-7, with 8 bases aligning to TRBD1. With V trimmed by 5 bases and J by 4 bases, 10 bases remained unmatched. The germline CDR1 and CDR2 sequences are KGHSH and LQKENI. The CDR3 spans 15 residues. The DNA for the CDR3 is TGTGCCAGCTCATTTAGGACAGGGCCCGCTTACGAGCAGTACTTC. Protein: CASSFRTGPAYEQYF.

The rearrangement uses TRBV5-1 and TRBJ2-3; 10 positions agree with TRBD1. V lost 4 bases and J lost 5; bases outside the gene matches: 4. Germline assignment: CDR1 SGHRS and CDR2 YFSETQ. CDR3 size: 14 residues. The CDR3 spells CASSRQGAKDTQYF. The CDR3 DNA reads as TGCGCCAGCAGCCGACAGGGGGCGAAAGATACGCAGTATTTT. The whole variable domain, filled in from reference TRBV5-1 and TRBJ2-3, reads KAGVTQTPRYLIKTRGQQVTLSCSPISGHRSVSWYQQTPGQGLQFLFEYFSETQRNKGNFPGRFSGRQFSNSRSEMNVSTLELGDSALYLCASSRQGAKDTQYFGPGTRLTVL.

With regard to this clone: The identical CDR3 is also encoded by other nucleotide sequences in the sample. V and J are TRBV5-1 and TRBJ1-1; D is uncertain. Germline CDR1 and CDR2: SGHRS and YFSETQ. V was trimmed by 0 bases and J by 4 bases, leaving 13 bases between them. This CDR3 comprises 15 residues. CDR3 DNA: TGCGCCAGCAGCTTGGGGGGAGGAGCGGGCACTGAAGCTTTCTTT. It yields the protein CASSLGGGAGTEAFF.

This sequence joins TRBV30 and TRBJ1-6; unclear D gene. CDR1 is GTSNPN and CDR2 is SVGIG in the germline V gene (reference sequence). There are 14 residues in the CDR3. Between the trimmed V and J ends, which lost 0 bases and 5 bases, there was a span of 8 bases. This CDR3 reads CAWSVALNNSPLHF. The CDR3, as DNA: TGTGCCTGGAGTGTTGCACTAAATAATTCACCCCTCCACTTT.

The chain recombines TRBV30 with TRBJ1-3, with TRBD1 identical over 9 bases. Germline CDR1 and CDR2: GTSNPN and SVGIG (reference sequence). The CDR3 spans 14 residues. CDR3 residues: CAGQGFLSGNTIYF. The CDR3 region has the DNA TGTGCGGGACAGGGATTCCTCTCTGGAAACACCATATATTTT.

This rearrangement joins TRBV20-1 to TRBJ2-1, with 12 bases lining up with TRBD2. Germline values: CDR1 DFQATT, CDR2 SNEGSKA (reference sequence). CDR3 length equals 11 residues. V shed 3 bases, J shed 15 bases, and the junction held 3 bases outside the gene matches. This chain's CDR3 is CSARTSGGMFF. For the CDR3, the DNA is TGCAGTGCTAGGACTAGCGGGGGTATGTTCTTC.

The rearrangement links TRBV6-6 to TRBJ1-2, with 7 bases that match TRBD1. The CDR3 consists of 16 residues. Unmatched junction bases numbered 6, after V lost 2 bases and J lost 0 bases. Germline assignment: CDR1 MNHNY and CDR2 SVGAGI (reference sequence). The CDR3 DNA reads as TGTGCCAGCAGTTACCCCGTTCAGGGGGCTAACTATGGCTACACCTTC. Its protein is CASSYPVQGANYGYTF.